The present entry profiles one T cell receptor (beta chain) with its context. This sample is part of a study of blood T cell repertoires in COVID-19. Profiled with immunoSEQ multiplex PCR; TCRdb holds only in-frame clones, not every one. The sample has roughly 220,000 clones, about 80% seen once; the top ten hold around 3%. V shed 2 bases and J shed 5 bases, with 10 bases lying between them. The length of the CDR3 is 13 residues. Germline CDR1 reads GTSNPN; CDR2 reads SVGIG (reference sequence). This clonotype was sampled from a woman in her twenties or thirties who had recovered from COVID-19. The J gene is TRBJ1-5, the V gene TRBV30, with D perhaps matching TRBD1 (6 bases). Sequenced input: peripheral blood. Here the CDR3 reads CAWSTGLDQPQHF. The CDR3 bases are TGTGCCTGGAGTACAGGGTTGGATCAGCCCCAGCATTTT.